Given below is one TCR beta chain in context. Antigen unknown. The data were obtained in a study of T cell responses to AZD1222 COVID-19 vaccine. Study-level points and caveats: In all cases, repertoires were sampled only after the peak T cell response.

Pooling covered second doses at about 4 or about 12 weeks. TCRdb's table, derived via immunoSEQ multiplex PCR, lists solely in-frame clones and lacks some. The sample lists about 150,000 clones; roughly 90% were seen once. The germline V gene has CDR1 KGHSH and CDR2 LQKENI. This CDR3 has 16 residues. V lost 3 bases, J lost 5 bases, and 20 bases lay in between. This chain links TRBV18 with TRBJ2-7; TRBD2 might be the D (6 bases). The source material was peripheral blood, sampled 28 days after the second AZD1222 dose. This receptor was identified in an adult who received the AZD1222 COVID-19 vaccine. Here the CDR3 reads CASSPQGGTRKDEQYF. The CDR3 region has the DNA TGTGCCAGCTCACCCCAAGGAGGGACTCGAAAGGACGAGCAGTACTTC.